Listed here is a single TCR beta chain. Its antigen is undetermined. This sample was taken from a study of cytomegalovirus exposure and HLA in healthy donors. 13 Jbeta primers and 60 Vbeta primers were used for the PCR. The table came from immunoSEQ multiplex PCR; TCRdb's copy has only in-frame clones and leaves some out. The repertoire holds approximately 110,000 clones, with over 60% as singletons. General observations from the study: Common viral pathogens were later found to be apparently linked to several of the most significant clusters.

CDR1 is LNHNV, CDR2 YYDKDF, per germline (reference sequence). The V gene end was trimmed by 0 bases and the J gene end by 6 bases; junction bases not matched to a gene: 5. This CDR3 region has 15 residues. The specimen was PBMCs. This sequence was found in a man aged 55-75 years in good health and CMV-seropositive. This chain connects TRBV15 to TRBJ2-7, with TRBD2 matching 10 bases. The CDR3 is CATSRDRTSGGEQYF. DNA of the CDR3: TGTGCCACCAGCAGAGATCGGACTAGCGGCGGCGAGCAGTACTTC.